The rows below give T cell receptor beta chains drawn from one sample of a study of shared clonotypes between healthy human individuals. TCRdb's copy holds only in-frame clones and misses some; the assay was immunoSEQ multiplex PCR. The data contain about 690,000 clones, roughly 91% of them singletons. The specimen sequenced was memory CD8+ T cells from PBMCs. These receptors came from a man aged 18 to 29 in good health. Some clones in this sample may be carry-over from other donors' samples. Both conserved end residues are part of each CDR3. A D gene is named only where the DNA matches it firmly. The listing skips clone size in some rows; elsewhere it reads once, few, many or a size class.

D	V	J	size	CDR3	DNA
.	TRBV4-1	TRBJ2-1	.	CASSHSRGSYNEQFF	TGCGCCAGCAGTCACTCAAGGGGCTCCTACAATGAGCAGTTCTTC
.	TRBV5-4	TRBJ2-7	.	CASSFRGTYEQYF	TGTGCCAGCAGCTTCAGGGGAACCTACGAGCAGTACTTC
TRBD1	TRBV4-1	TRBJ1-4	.	CASSQDRGDRGDEKLFF	TGCGCCAGCAGCCAAGATCGAGGGGACAGGGGAGATGAAAAACTGTTTTTT
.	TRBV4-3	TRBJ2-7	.	CASSQEAGGISYEQYF	TGCGCCAGCAGCCAAGAGGCCGGGGGCATTTCCTACGAGCAGTACTTC
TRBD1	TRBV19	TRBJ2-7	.	CASSRGTGGINEQYF	TGTGCCAGTAGTAGGGGGACAGGGGGCATAAACGAGCAGTACTTC
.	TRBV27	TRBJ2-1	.	CASSPSYGNSYNEQFF	TGTGCCAGCAGTCCCTCCTACGGGAACTCCTACAATGAGCAGTTCTTC
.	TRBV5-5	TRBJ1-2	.	CASSLLTVPPYGYTF	TGTGCCAGCAGCTTGCTGACAGTCCCACCCTATGGCTACACCTTC
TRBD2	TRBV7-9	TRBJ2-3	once	CASSPPVASGIDTQYF	TGTGCCAGCAGCCCCCCCGTGGCTAGCGGTATAGATACGCAGTATTTT
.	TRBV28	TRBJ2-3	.	CASSNDIIPVSSEYF	TGTGCCAGCAGCAACGACATAATCCCCGTATCCTCCGAGTATTTT
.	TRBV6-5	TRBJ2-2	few	CASSYSRWESGELFF	TGTGCCAGCAGTTACTCGAGGTGGGAGTCCGGGGAGCTGTTTTTT
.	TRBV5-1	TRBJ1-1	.	CASSLAGTVNTEAFF	TGCGCCAGCAGCTTGGCCGGGACGGTGAACACTGAAGCTTTCTTT
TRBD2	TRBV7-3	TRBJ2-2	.	CASSLPRTSGRLEGTGELFF	TGTGCCAGCAGCTTACCCCGGACTAGCGGGAGACTTGAGGGAACCGGGGAGCTGTTTTTT
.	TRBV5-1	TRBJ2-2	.	CASSLPLAAVEPGELFF	TGCGCCAGCAGCCTACCCCTCGCGGCAGTGGAGCCCGGGGAGCTGTTTTTT
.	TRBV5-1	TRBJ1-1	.	CASSLLGRKNTEAFF	TGCGCCAGCAGCTTACTTGGACGGAAGAACACTGAAGCTTTCTTT
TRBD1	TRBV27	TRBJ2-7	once	CASSLRGGSLSEQYF	TGTGCCAGCAGTTTGAGAGGGGGCTCACTCTCCGAGCAGTACTTC
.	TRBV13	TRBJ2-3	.	CASSSGGGTQYF	TGTGCCAGCAGCTCGGGTGGAGGGACGCAGTATTTT
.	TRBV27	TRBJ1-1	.	CASSLSSGSVTEAFF	TGTGCCAGCAGTTTATCATCAGGGTCGGTCACTGAAGCTTTCTTT
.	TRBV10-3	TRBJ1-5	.	CAISDTVNSNQPQHF	TGTGCCATCAGTGATACAGTAAATAGCAATCAGCCCCAGCATTTT
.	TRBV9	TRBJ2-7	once	CASSVEPGRPFKQYF	TGTGCCAGCAGCGTAGAACCGGGACGACCGTTTAAGCAGTACTTC
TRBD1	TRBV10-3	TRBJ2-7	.	CAIKDGTAPSYEQYF	TGTGCCATCAAGGATGGGACAGCGCCCTCCTACGAGCAGTACTTC
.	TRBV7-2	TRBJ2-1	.	CASSLGAEAGWLDEQFF	TGTGCCAGCAGCTTAGGGGCCGAAGCGGGTTGGCTCGATGAGCAGTTCTTC
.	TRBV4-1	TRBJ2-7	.	CASSQDRGRTEQYF	TGCGCCAGCAGCCAAGACAGGGGAAGAACCGAGCAGTACTTC
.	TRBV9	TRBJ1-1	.	CASSVPGSPEAFF	TGTGCCAGCAGCGTACCAGGGAGTCCTGAAGCTTTCTTT
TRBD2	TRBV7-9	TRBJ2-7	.	CASSLAASGSNEQYF	TGTGCCAGCAGCTTAGCGGCTAGCGGGAGTAACGAGCAGTACTTC
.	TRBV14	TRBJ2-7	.	CASSQNRYEQYF	TGTGCCAGCAGCCAAAACCGCTACGAGCAGTACTTC
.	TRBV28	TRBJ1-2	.	CASSFLQDPSYYGYTF	TGTGCCAGCAGTTTCCTACAGGACCCGTCGTACTATGGCTACACCTTC
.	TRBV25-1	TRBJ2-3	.	CASSEYKSWWGYTDTQYF	TGTGCCAGCAGTGAATATAAATCTTGGTGGGGGTACACAGATACGCAGTATTTT
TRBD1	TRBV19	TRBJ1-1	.	CASTGQADNTEAFF	TGTGCCAGTACCGGACAGGCAGATAACACTGAAGCTTTCTTT
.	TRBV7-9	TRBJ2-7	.	CASSPRSVNPEGQYF	TGTGCCAGCAGTCCCCGGAGTGTCAACCCGGAGGGGCAGTACTTC
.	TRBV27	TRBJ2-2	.	CASTIASGWELFF	TGTGCCAGCACCATAGCTTCCGGTTGGGAGCTGTTTTTT
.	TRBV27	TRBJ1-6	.	CASSNRASSYNSPLHF	TGTGCCAGCAGTAACAGGGCCAGCTCCTATAATTCACCCCTCCACTTT
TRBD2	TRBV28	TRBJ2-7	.	CASSPLAGGPNEQYF	TGTGCCAGCAGTCCCCTAGCGGGAGGGCCAAATGAGCAGTACTTC
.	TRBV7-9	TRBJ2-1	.	CASSLGVGADPSYNEQFF	TGTGCCAGCAGCTTAGGGGTGGGAGCGGACCCCTCCTACAATGAGCAGTTCTTC
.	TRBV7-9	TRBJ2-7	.	CASSLDRDAYEQYF	TGTGCCAGCAGCTTAGATAGGGACGCCTACGAGCAGTACTTC
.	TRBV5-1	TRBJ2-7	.	CASTSGYEQYF	TGCGCCAGCACCAGCGGGTACGAGCAGTACTTC
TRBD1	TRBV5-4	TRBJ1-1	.	CASSTGGPEAFF	TGTGCCAGCAGCACAGGGGGACCTGAAGCTTTCTTT
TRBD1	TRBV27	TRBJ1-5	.	CASNRTGVGNQPQHF	TGTGCCAGCAACAGGACAGGGGTCGGCAATCAGCCCCAGCATTTT
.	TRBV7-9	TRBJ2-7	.	CASSPSFPGSSYEQYF	TGTGCCAGCAGCCCATCCTTCCCCGGGAGCTCCTACGAGCAGTACTTC
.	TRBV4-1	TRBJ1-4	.	CASSQSIATNEKLFF	TGCGCCAGCAGCCAAAGTATTGCAACTAATGAAAAACTGTTTTTT
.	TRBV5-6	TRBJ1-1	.	CASSLADSEAFF	TGTGCCAGCAGCTTGGCTGACTCTGAAGCTTTCTTT
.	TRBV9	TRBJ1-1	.	CASSVAGGRTEAFF	TGTGCCAGCAGCGTAGCGGGGGGGCGGACTGAAGCTTTCTTT